These T cell receptor beta chains were read from a single sample in a study of blood T cells in healthy people across ages. TCRdb ran MiXCR on the 5' RACE reads and lists one entry per CDR3 protein. The sample consists of some 750,000 distinct CDR3 sequences, 22% of them appearing once. The specimen sequenced was blood. These receptors came from a man aged 70 or older in good health. Both conserved end residues are part of each CDR3. D genes are given only for firm matches. A row's size may be missing; if present it is once, few, many or a size class.

abundance	d_gene	v_gene	j_gene	CDR3aa	CDR3nt
.	.	TRBV20-1	TRBJ2-3	CSAGTLSTDTQYF	TGCAGTGCCGGGACATTGAGCACAGATACGCAGTATTTT
few	.	TRBV6-6	TRBJ1-2	CASSGGQGDYGYTF	TGTGCCAGCAGTGGGGGGCAGGGTGACTATGGCTACACCTTC
few	TRBD2	TRBV5-1	TRBJ2-3	CASRIGTSGSSSTDTQYF	TGCGCCAGCAGGATTGGGACTAGCGGGTCATCTAGCACAGATACGCAGTATTTT
many	.	TRBV4-1	TRBJ2-5	CASSQQPTRGETQYF	TGCGCCAGCAGCCAACAACCGACCCGAGGGGAGACCCAGTACTTC
few	TRBD2	TRBV20-1	TRBJ2-1	CSASPRLASYNEQFF	TGCAGTGCTAGCCCAAGACTAGCGTCCTACAATGAGCAGTTCTTC
.	.	TRBV20-1	TRBJ2-5	CSASDRRGRGGQETQYF	TGCAGTGCTAGTGACCGCCGAGGCCGGGGCGGCCAAGAGACCCAGTACTTC
few	.	TRBV20-1	TRBJ2-3	CSARDPRSATDTQYF	TGCAGTGCTAGAGATCCTCGGTCGGCCACAGATACGCAGTATTTT
.	TRBD2	TRBV6-5	TRBJ2-7	CASSYSGPGGSYEQYF	TGTGCCAGCAGTTACTCTGGACCGGGAGGGTCCTACGAGCAGTACTTC
few	TRBD1	TRBV5-1	TRBJ2-2	CASNLGQGNTGELFF	TGCGCCAGCAACCTGGGACAGGGTAACACCGGGGAGCTGTTTTTT
few	.	TRBV11-3	TRBJ2-1	CASSLEGGDSYNEQFF	TGTGCCAGCAGCTTGGAAGGGGGGGACTCCTACAATGAGCAGTTCTTC
few	.	TRBV5-6	TRBJ1-1	CASISYRDLNTEAFF	TGTGCCAGCATTTCGTACAGGGACTTGAACACTGAAGCTTTCTTT
.	.	TRBV20-1	TRBJ1-1	CSARPRVGTEAFF	TGCAGTGCTAGGCCCAGGGTAGGCACTGAAGCTTTCTTT
.	.	TRBV3-1	TRBJ2-7	CTSSHYLNSPDRYEQYF	TGTACCAGCAGCCACTACCTGAACTCTCCGGATAGATACGAGCAGTACTTC
.	TRBD2	TRBV12-3/TRBV12-4	TRBJ2-5	CASTSYSGRAKETQYF	TGTGCCAGCACGAGCTATAGCGGGAGGGCCAAAGAGACCCAGTACTTC
.	.	TRBV9	TRBJ1-6	CASSPRGGGVKRSPLHF	TGTGCCAGCAGCCCCCGTGGTGGGGGCGTAAAGCGTTCACCCCTCCACTTT
few	TRBD1	TRBV3-1	TRBJ1-2	CASSRLTGDYGYTF	TGTGCCAGCAGCCGGTTGACAGGGGACTATGGCTACACCTTC
few	.	TRBV29-1	TRBJ2-7	CSVVGRSNYEQYF	TGCAGCGTTGTGGGCCGTTCAAACTACGAGCAGTACTTC
.	TRBD2	TRBV12-3/TRBV12-4	TRBJ2-5	CASPTLAGGRQETQYF	TGTGCCAGCCCTACCCTTGCGGGAGGCCGACAAGAGACCCAGTACTTC
.	.	TRBV6-1	TRBJ1-5	CASSEAAGLLGLAQHF	TGTGCCAGCAGTGAAGCGGCCGGACTTCTTGGGCTGGCCCAGCATTTT
few	.	TRBV5-1	TRBJ1-1	CASSWVGGTEAFF	TGCGCCAGCAGCTGGGTAGGGGGCACTGAAGCTTTCTTT
few	.	TRBV12-3/TRBV12-4	TRBJ2-1	CASRPITGNEQFF	TGTGCCAGCAGACCTATAACAGGAAATGAGCAGTTCTTC
many	TRBD1	TRBV4-2	TRBJ2-1	CASSHEGAFQFF	TGTGCCAGCAGCCACGAGGGGGCCTTCCAGTTCTTC
few	.	TRBV20-1	TRBJ2-6	CSARDKFSGANVLTF	TGCAGTGCTAGAGATAAATTCTCTGGGGCCAACGTCCTGACTTTC
.	.	TRBV19	TRBJ1-4	CASSPQSSTNEKLFF	TGTGCCAGTAGTCCCCAGTCGTCAACTAATGAAAAACTGTTTTTT
.	.	TRBV4-3	TRBJ2-4	CASSQDGRVGNIQYF	TGCGCCAGCAGCCAAGACGGCAGGGTGGGAAACATTCAGTACTTC
.	.	TRBV14	TRBJ1-6	CVSSLTAYNSPLHF	TGTGTCAGCAGCCTTACTGCTTATAATTCACCCCTCCACTTT
.	.	TRBV6-4	TRBJ2-5	CASSVFQEQETQYF	TGTGCCAGCAGTGTCTTCCAGGAACAAGAGACCCAGTACTTC
.	.	TRBV24-1	TRBJ1-2	CATSAGNYGYTF	TGTGCCACCAGTGCTGGTAACTATGGCTACACCTTC
.	.	TRBV20-1	TRBJ2-3	CSAPGRGLARHTQYF	TGCAGTGCTCCGGGACGTGGTCTAGCAAGACATACGCAGTATTTT
.	.	TRBV3-1	TRBJ2-1	CASSQSSTQFF	TGTGCCAGCAGCCAATCCTCCACGCAGTTCTTC
.	TRBD1	TRBV5-1	TRBJ2-5	CASSPGQGAKGETQYF	TGCGCCAGCAGCCCTGGACAGGGGGCAAAAGGAGAGACCCAGTACTTC
.	TRBD1	TRBV2	TRBJ2-1	CASTAGRGLDNEQFF	TGTGCCAGCACCGCGGGTAGGGGGCTAGACAATGAGCAGTTCTTC
few	TRBD1	TRBV28	TRBJ1-1	CASRPSGTGAFF	TGTGCCAGCAGACCTTCCGGGACAGGGGCTTTCTTT
.	TRBD2	TRBV12-3/TRBV12-4	TRBJ2-1	CASSGMTSGVTYNEQFF	TGTGCCAGCAGTGGCATGACTAGCGGGGTTACCTACAATGAGCAGTTCTTC
few	TRBD1	TRBV2	TRBJ1-1	CASTRRQGPNTEAFF	TGTGCCAGCACTCGTAGACAGGGTCCGAACACTGAAGCTTTCTTT
many	TRBD2	TRBV7-9	TRBJ2-1	CASSLLAGGYNEQFF	TGTGCCAGCAGCTTACTAGCGGGGGGGTACAATGAGCAGTTCTTC
.	.	TRBV7-6	TRBJ1-4	CASSLRVNLNEKLFF	TGTGCCAGCAGCTTAAGAGTCAATCTTAATGAAAAACTGTTTTTT
few	.	TRBV7-2	TRBJ1-2	CASSLIRAYTF	TGTGCCAGCAGCTTGATTCGGGCCTACACCTTC
.	.	TRBV6-1	TRBJ2-3	CASSRWASGVWGNTDTQYF	TGTGCCAGCAGCCGATGGGCCAGCGGCGTTTGGGGCAACACAGATACGCAGTATTTT
.	TRBD1	TRBV9	TRBJ2-7	CASSVEWDSAYEQYF	TGTGCCAGCAGCGTAGAATGGGACAGTGCCTACGAGCAGTACTTC
.	TRBD1	TRBV10-2	TRBJ1-2	CASSERAGGRGIYGYTF	TGCGCCAGCAGTGAGAGGGCAGGGGGCCGGGGGATATATGGCTACACCTTC
few	.	TRBV6-1	TRBJ2-3	CASREVPLSTDTQYF	TGTGCCAGCAGGGAGGTTCCCCTTAGCACAGATACGCAGTATTTT
.	.	TRBV3-1	TRBJ1-2	CASSQDGPGGYTF	TGTGCCAGCAGCCAAGATGGGCCGGGGGGCTACACCTTC
.	.	TRBV12-3/TRBV12-4	TRBJ1-2	CASIPGTVGGYTF	TGTGCCAGCATTCCTGGCACCGTTGGGGGCTACACCTTC